These 30 T cell receptor beta chains share one sample of origin, sequenced in a study of T cells in Graves' hyperthyroidism and ophthalmopathy. Template material for amplifying TCR beta CDR3 regions consisted of RNA transcripts. HTBI primers were the set used in a first-round RT-PCR of the TCR CDR3. TCRdb recomputed calls from the multiplex PCR reads with MiXCR, one row per CDR3 protein. The sample has about 640,000 distinct CDR3 sequences; around 21% are singletons. The specimen sequenced was blood. The origin of the receptors is a young man with Graves' ophthalmopathy.

This clonotype was seen repeatedly, ten times or more. V gene TRBV10-3 combines with J gene TRBJ2-7; 8 positions agree with TRBD2. J was trimmed by 7 bases and V by 2 bases; bases with no gene match: 13. Germline CDR1 reads ENHRY; CDR2 reads SYGVKD. This CDR3 is built from 16 residues. CDR3 in amino acids: CAISERGGGVTGEQYF. CDR3 sequence (DNA): TGTGCCATCAGTGAGCGGGGGGGGGGCGTAACGGGGGAGCAGTACTTC.

This clonotype came up many times. V is TRBV28 and J is TRBJ2-7, with D possibly matching TRBD1 (5 bases). In germline, CDR1 is MDHEN, CDR2 SYDVKM. The CDR3 sequence is 14 residues long. V was trimmed by 6 bases and J by 0 bases, leaving 12 bases between them. The CDR3 reads CASSWTSNSYEQYF. In nucleotides, the CDR3 is TGTGCCAGCAGCTGGACAAGCAACTCCTACGAGCAGTACTTC.

This clonotype was observed at least ten times. V usage is TRBV30 and J usage is TRBJ1-1, with a tentative D call TRBD1 (6 bases). Deletions cut 3 bases from V and 6 bases from J, with 11 bases between. The CDR3 covers 12 residues. CDR1 and CDR2 from the germline V gene are GTSNPN and SVGIG (reference sequence). CDR3 DNA sequence: TGTGCCTGGAGCCCGGACAGAGCTGAAGCTTTCTTT. Encoded protein: CAWSPDRAEAFF.

This clonotype was detected ten times or more. J is TRBJ2-1 and V is TRBV12-3 or TRBV12-4; 8 nucleotides line up with TRBD1. V gave up 7 bases and J gave up 5 bases; unmatched junction bases: 7. This CDR3 contains 14 residues. The CDR3 DNA reads as TGTGCCAGCACCAAGGACAGGGTGGACAATGAGCAGTTCTTC. Protein sequence: CASTKDRVDNEQFF.

The chain has TRBV27 and TRBJ1-2, with D possibly TRBD1 on 5 matching bases. The CDR3 extends over 13 amino acids. Germline V CDR1 and CDR2: MNHEY, SMNVEV (reference sequence). V gave up 7 bases and J gave up 2 bases, with 11 bases separating them. CDR3 DNA: TGTGCCAGCACAGGGAACAGGAACTATGGCTACACCTTC. Amino acid sequence: CASTGNRNYGYTF.

The chain carries TRBV7-2 and TRBJ2-3; TRBD2 aligns across 8 bases. This CDR3 is 20 amino acids long. After removal of 5 bases from V and 5 bases from J, the junction contained 24 bases not matched to a gene. Per germline, CDR1 SGHTA and CDR2 FQGNSA. CDR3 region: CASSGSKHAGVSGRIDTQYF. CDR3 nucleotide sequence: TGTGCCAGCAGCGGTTCCAAACACGCCGGTGTCAGCGGGAGAATAGATACGCAGTATTTT.

The chain joins TRBV6-2 or TRBV6-3 to TRBJ1-5; D is uncertain. V lost 6 bases, J lost 4 bases, and 7 bases lay in between. The germline V gene has CDR1 MNHEY and CDR2 SVGEGT. The CDR3 consists of 12 residues. CDR3 residues: CASRQANQPQHF. CDR3 nucleotide sequence: TGTGCCAGCAGGCAGGCTAATCAGCCCCAGCATTTT.

The rearrangement joins TRBV15 to TRBJ1-5, with 7 bases fitting TRBD1. From germline, CDR1 is LNHNV and CDR2 YYDKDF (reference sequence). The CDR3 loop spans 17 amino acids. V dropped 0 bases and J dropped 5; count of bases not matched to a gene: 10. Written as DNA, the CDR3 is TGTGCCACCAGCAGAGATCTCCAGGGGGTGACTTATCAGCCCCAGCATTTT. This encodes CATSRDLQGVTYQPQHF. The full variable domain, in which reference TRBV15 and TRBJ1-5 provide the parts outside the CDR3, is DAMVIQNPRYQVTQFGKPVTLSCSQTLNHNVMYWYQQKSSQAPKLLFHYYDKDFNNEADTPDNFQSRRPNTSFCFLDIRSPGLGDTAMYLCATSRDLQGVTYQPQHFGDGTRLSIL.

The rearrangement uses TRBV27 and TRBJ2-5, with 13 bases lining up with TRBD2. CDR1 and CDR2 from the germline V gene are MNHEY and SMNVEV (reference sequence). The CDR3 extends over 15 amino acids. The J segment lost 0 bases and the V segment lost 6 bases, leaving 1 base of the junction unmatched. The CDR3 is CASSGTSGNQETQYF. CDR3 bases: TGTGCCAGCAGCGGGACTAGCGGGAACCAAGAGACCCAGTACTTC.

Regarding this clonotype: Compared with germline, one end of the junction differs, possibly owing to a read error. The rearrangement uses TRBV7-2 and TRBJ2-3; 13 bases map to TRBD2. The germline gives CDR1 SGHTA, CDR2 FQGNSA. The CDR3 loop spans 17 amino acids. This chain's CDR3 is CACSFRLAGGPTDTQYF. The CDR3 nucleotides are TGTGCCTGCAGCTTCAGACTAGCGGGAGGTCCCACAGATACGCAGTATTTT.

This clonotype has just a few counts. The rearrangement links TRBV6-1 to TRBJ1-5; TRBD1 agrees at 8 bases. The CDR3 has 14 residues. Germline-derived CDR1 and CDR2 are MNHNS and SASEGT. Trimming took 8 bases from V and 7 from J; bases not matched to a gene: 10. CDR3 protein: CASLDRGKGQPQHF. CDR3 nucleotide sequence: TGTGCCAGCCTCGACAGGGGTAAAGGACAGCCCCAGCATTTT.

This clonotype was seen at least ten times. The gene calls are TRBV28 and TRBJ2-3, with 8 bases matching TRBD2. The V segment lost 8 bases and the J segment 2 bases; nucleotides outside the gene matches: 6. Germline CDR1 is MDHEN and CDR2 is SYDVKM. The CDR3 extends over 14 amino acids. The CDR3, as DNA: TGTGCCAGCCGGACTAGCCCGTACACAGATACGCAGTATTTT. Protein product: CASRTSPYTDTQYF. The variable domain in full, completed from reference TRBV28 and TRBJ2-3, reads DVKVTQSSRYLVKRTGEKVFLECVQDMDHENMFWYRQDPGLGLRLIYFSYDVKMKEKGDIPEGYSVSREKKERFSLILESASTNQTSMYLCASRTSPYTDTQYFGPGTRLTVL.

This clonotype was detected ten times or more. The gene calls are TRBV20-1 and TRBJ2-5, with D unclear. V lost 2 bases, J lost 2 bases, and 15 bases lay in between. This CDR3 spans 15 amino acids. Germline V gene sequence: CDR1 DFQATT, CDR2 SNEGSKA (reference sequence). CDR3 sequence reads: CSARKWAKTQETQYF. The CDR3, as DNA: TGCAGTGCTAGAAAATGGGCCAAGACGCAAGAGACCCAGTACTTC.

Only a few counts were recorded for this clonotype. The chain carries TRBV18 and TRBJ2-7, with 9 positions matching TRBD1. V shed 4 bases and J 6 bases; nucleotides not matched to a gene: 10. From germline, CDR1 is KGHSH and CDR2 LQKENI. The CDR3 spans 15 residues. The CDR3 loop is CASSLQSQGASEQYF. DNA for the CDR3: TGTGCCAGCTCACTTCAGTCACAGGGGGCAAGCGAGCAGTACTTC.

This clonotype appeared a few times. The genes are TRBV6-1 and TRBJ2-1, with 9 bases identical to TRBD1. This CDR3 comprises 15 residues. The V segment lost 2 bases and the J segment 15 bases; nucleotides outside the gene matches: 14. Germline-derived CDR1 and CDR2 are MNHNS and SASEGT. Here the CDR3 DNA reads TGTGCCAGCAGTGAATCGACAGGGGGGCCGGAGATAGGGTTCTTC. Translation: CASSESTGGPEIGFF.

The chain joins TRBV4-1 to TRBJ2-7, with D possibly being TRBD1 or TRBD2 (5 bases each). Trimming took 5 bases from V and 4 from J, leaving 18 bases between them. The CDR3 totals 15 residues. Germline V lookup: CDR1 MGHRA, CDR2 YSYEKL. The CDR3 spells CASSSRGGSNYEQYF. DNA for the CDR3: TGCGCCAGCAGCTCCCGTGGGGGAAGTAATTACGAGCAGTACTTC.

The rearrangement uses TRBV20-1 and TRBJ1-6; TRBD1 matches 8 bases. The CDR3 length is 13 residues. Germline-derived CDR1 and CDR2 are DFQATT and SNEGSKA (reference sequence). Trimming at V came to 6 bases and at J to 8 bases, leaving 6 bases not matched to a gene. In DNA, the CDR3 is TGCAGTGCGAAGACAGGGGAAGATTCACCCCTCCACTTT. This gives the protein CSAKTGEDSPLHF.

This clonotype was seen a handful of times. This sequence joins TRBV12-3 or TRBV12-4 and TRBJ1-5; weak D call: TRBD1 (5 bases). Trimming took off 5 bases at V and 1 base at J, with 18 bases between the two ends. The CDR3 is 17 amino acids. CDR3 in amino acids: CASSIKRGYESNQPQHF. The DNA for the CDR3 is TGTGCCAGCAGTATAAAAAGGGGATATGAGAGCAATCAGCCCCAGCATTTT.

The J gene is TRBJ2-7, the V gene TRBV5-4, with 12 bases identical to TRBD1. V was clipped by 0 bases and J by 5 bases; unmatched bases: 6. Per germline, CDR1 SGHNT and CDR2 YYREEE (reference sequence). The CDR3 consists of 16 residues. CDR3 sequence: CASSLVTGTGGDEQYF. The CDR3 nucleotides are TGTGCCAGCAGCTTGGTCACCGGGACAGGGGGCGACGAGCAGTACTTC.

The chain combines TRBV7-9 with TRBJ2-3, with 9 bases fitting TRBD2. In germline, CDR1 is SEHNR, CDR2 FQNEAQ (reference sequence). The CDR3 totals 19 residues. The V gene end was trimmed by 2 bases and the J gene end by 1 base; junction bases not matched to a gene: 13. DNA of the CDR3: TGTGCCAGCAGCTTACAGGGGAGGGGTAGCGGGAGTCGCACAGATACGCAGTATTTT. Amino acid sequence: CASSLQGRGSGSRTDTQYF.

The table lists this clonotype with a few counts. The V and J genes are TRBV6-2 or TRBV6-3 and TRBJ1-2; D is uncertain. Germline-derived CDR1 and CDR2 are MNHEY and SVGEGT. This CDR3 region has 11 residues. Trimming took 0 bases from V and 10 from J, leaving 6 bases between them. CDR3 sequence (DNA): TGTGCCAGCAGTTACTCCCAGACCTACACCTTC. Its translation: CASSYSQTYTF.

This clonotype was found once. This rearrangement joins TRBV27 to TRBJ2-5; tentatively, D is TRBD2 (6 bases). The CDR3 totals 14 residues. Germline loops: CDR1 MNHEY, CDR2 SMNVEV (reference sequence). The V end lost 6 bases, the J end lost 4 bases, and 15 bases lay between the germline ends. This CDR3 is CASRPMEGLETQYF. The CDR3 region has the DNA TGTGCCAGCAGACCGATGGAGGGGTTAGAGACCCAGTACTTC.

V usage is TRBV20-1 and J usage is TRBJ1-1, with 7 positions matching TRBD1. The germline CDR1 and CDR2 sequences are DFQATT and SNEGSKA (reference sequence). There are 14 residues in the CDR3. V gave up 5 bases and J gave up 2 bases; unmatched junction bases: 8. The CDR3 DNA is TGCAGTGCTGAAAAGGACAGGCCTAACACTGAAGCTTTCTTT. Translated: CSAEKDRPNTEAFF.

This clonotype was detected only a few times. J is TRBJ2-1 and V is TRBV18; TRBD2 agrees at 7 bases. The CDR3 loop spans 16 amino acids. The germline V gene has CDR1 KGHSH and CDR2 LQKENI. Trimming cost V 3 bases and J 4 bases; bases outside gene matches: 9. CDR3: CASSPLRGSGYNEQFF. The CDR3 coding sequence is TGTGCCAGCTCACCCCTTCGCGGGAGCGGGTACAATGAGCAGTTCTTC.

The table lists this clonotype with many counts. V gene TRBV12-3 or TRBV12-4 combines with J gene TRBJ2-1, with TRBD2 identical over 10 bases. The trim removed 3 bases at V and 4 bases at J, leaving 9 bases unmatched. The CDR3 consists of 17 residues. The CDR3 DNA reads TGTGCCAGCAGTTTCGCGTCTAGCGGGAGACAGTACAATGAGCAGTTCTTC. It encodes CASSFASSGRQYNEQFF.

This clonotype came up a few times. This rearrangement joins TRBV7-3 to TRBJ2-7, with a weak D call TRBD2 (7 bases). The CDR3 loop spans 15 amino acids. CDR1 is SGHTA and CDR2 is FQGTGA in the germline V gene. Between the trimmed V and J ends, which lost 8 bases and 3 bases, there was a span of 20 bases. This chain's CDR3 is CASSPGGGPNYEQYF. The CDR3 DNA reads as TGTGCCAGCTCCCCGGGGGGCGGGCCTAACTACGAGCAGTACTTC.

The chain has TRBV20-1 and TRBJ1-5; 7 bases match TRBD1. Per the germline V gene, CDR1 is DFQATT and CDR2 is SNEGSKA (reference sequence). The V and J ends lost 5 bases and 4 bases, in that order; junction bases with no gene match: 17. CDR3 length equals 17 residues. In nucleotides, the CDR3 is TGCAGTGCTCCCGGGGGGCTTAGACAGGGAGGGAATCAGCCCCAGCATTTT. It is translated as CSAPGGLRQGGNQPQHF.

This clonotype was detected a few times. V gene TRBV20-1 combines with J gene TRBJ2-7, with 9 bases aligning to TRBD2. Losses at the gene ends were 0 bases for V and 3 bases for J; bases not matched to a gene: 6. Germline V gives CDR1 DFQATT, CDR2 SNEGSKA (reference sequence). This CDR3 is built from 15 residues. DNA of the CDR3: TGCAGTGCTAGAGATGCGGCTAGCGGGAACTACGAGCAGTACTTC. Translation: CSARDAASGNYEQYF.

This clonotype was picked up a small number of times. CDR3 coding DNA: TGTGCCAGCAGTTTAGCAGGGGGTGAGGAGCAGTACTTC. It encodes CASSLAGGEEQYF. The chain couples TRBV28 to TRBJ2-7; 7 positions agree with TRBD1. Trimming cost V 2 bases and J 7 bases; bases outside gene matches: 5. Germline assignment: CDR1 MDHEN and CDR2 SYDVKM. The CDR3 sequence is 13 residues long.

The chain couples TRBV7-9 to TRBJ1-1; D gene unclear. Germline assignment: CDR1 SEHNR and CDR2 FQNEAQ (reference sequence). The V end was cut by 5 bases, the J end by 1 base, with 14 bases between. The CDR3 covers 15 residues. The CDR3 spells CASSPQLVPNTEAFF. For the CDR3, the DNA is TGTGCCAGCAGCCCACAGTTAGTCCCGAACACTGAAGCTTTCTTT. Complete variable domain (other parts from reference TRBV7-9 and TRBJ1-1): DTGVSQNPRHKITKRGQNVTFRCDPISEHNRLYWYRQTLGQGPEFLTYFQNEAQLEKSRLLSDRFSAERPKGSFSTLEIQRTEQGDSAMYLCASSPQLVPNTEAFFGQGTRLTVV.